This T cell receptor (beta chain) was recorded in a study of radiation and T cells in renal cell carcinoma. About the research overall: Nephrectomy followed 15 Gy stereotactic body radiation by 4 weeks.

Between the trimmed V and J ends, which lost 6 bases and 4 bases, there was a span of 18 bases. CDR3 length: 15 amino acids. The germline V gene encodes CDR1 SGHAT and CDR2 FQDESV (reference sequence). The time point was: baseline pretreatment blood. The treatment was: 15 Gy SBRT to primary tumor, nephrectomy 4 weeks later. Serial blood draws occurred at baseline and 2 and 4 weeks post-SBRT. The repertoire was sequenced with immunoSEQ multiplex PCR; TCRdb's copy has only in-frame clones and lacks some. The sample yields 150,000 or so clones, approximately 90% seen once. This specimen consisted of blood, obtained from a patient whose treatment included radiotherapy and nephrectomy. This TCR was recovered from a woman aged 45-65 years with renal cell carcinoma. This rearrangement joins TRBV11-1 to TRBJ1-1, with TRBD1 as a possible D gene (5 bases). CDR3 DNA sequence: TGTGCCAGCAGTGCCTTAAGGGGTGGTGGCACTGAAGCTTTCTTT. It codes for CASSALRGGGTEAFF. Based on the CDR3 plus reference TRBV11-1 and TRBJ1-1, the full variable domain is EAEVAQSPRYKITEKSQAVAFWCDPISGHATLYWYRQILGQGPELLVQFQDESVVDDSQLPKDRFSAERLKGVDSTLKIQPAELGDSAMYLCASSALRGGGTEAFFGQGTRLTVV.